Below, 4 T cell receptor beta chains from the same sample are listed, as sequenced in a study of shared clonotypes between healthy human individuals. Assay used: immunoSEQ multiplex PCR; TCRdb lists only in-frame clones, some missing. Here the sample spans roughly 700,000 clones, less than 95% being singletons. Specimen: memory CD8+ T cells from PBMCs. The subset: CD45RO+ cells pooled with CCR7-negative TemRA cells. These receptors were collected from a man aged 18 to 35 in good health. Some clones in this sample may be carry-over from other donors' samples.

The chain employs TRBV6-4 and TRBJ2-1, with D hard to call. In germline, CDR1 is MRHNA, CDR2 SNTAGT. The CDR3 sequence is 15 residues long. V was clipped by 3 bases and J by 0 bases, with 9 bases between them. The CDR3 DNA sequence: TGTGCCAGCAGTGAAGAGAGGAGCTCCTACAATGAGCAGTTCTTC. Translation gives CASSEERSSYNEQFF.

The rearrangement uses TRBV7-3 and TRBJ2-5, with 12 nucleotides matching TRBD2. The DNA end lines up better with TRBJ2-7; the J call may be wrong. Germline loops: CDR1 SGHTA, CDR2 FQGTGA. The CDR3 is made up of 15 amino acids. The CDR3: CASSFLAGGGYEQYF. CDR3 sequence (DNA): TGTGCCAGCAGCTTTCTAGCGGGAGGGGGCTACGAGCAGTACTTC.

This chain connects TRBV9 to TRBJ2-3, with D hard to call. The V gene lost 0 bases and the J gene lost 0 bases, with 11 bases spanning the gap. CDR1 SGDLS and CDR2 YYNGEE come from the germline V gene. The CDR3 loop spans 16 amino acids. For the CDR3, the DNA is TGTGCCAGCAGCGTAGTAGGCAGGAGAAGCACAGATACGCAGTATTTT. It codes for CASSVVGRRSTDTQYF.

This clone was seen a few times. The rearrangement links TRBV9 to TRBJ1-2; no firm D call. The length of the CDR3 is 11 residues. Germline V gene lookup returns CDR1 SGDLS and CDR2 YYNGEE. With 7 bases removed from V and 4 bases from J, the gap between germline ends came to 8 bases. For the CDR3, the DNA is TGTGCCAGCGGAATCGGCTATGGCTACACCTTC. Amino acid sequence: CASGIGYGYTF.